This TCR beta chain came from a study of regulatory T cells in long-lasting Graves disease. Study-wide background: Antithyroid drug exposure in newly diagnosed Graves' patients had lasted under 3 months. Findings and caveats of the study: Persistent cases of Graves' showed reduced TCR diversity relative to newly diagnosed patients.

Building of the TCR beta libraries involved iRepertoire HTBI primers and Arm-PCR of CDR3 regions. TCRdb called the multiplex PCR reads again in MiXCR, with one record for every CDR3 protein. The data hold fewer than 650,000 distinct CDR3 sequences, with about 16% observed a single time. The germline V gene encodes CDR1 MNHEY and CDR2 SVGEGT. The CDR3 extends over 21 amino acids. After removal of 6 bases from V and 1 base from J, the junction contained 17 bases not matched to a gene. As to time point: newly diagnosed GD, antithyroid drugs for less than 3 months. There was RNA extracted from PBMCs, and the TCR library was made from it. Peripheral blood, approximately 9 milliliters of it, was drawn into EDTA tubes. There are a few counts of this clonotype. Its antigen is undetermined. Another study also made use of these data, one on T cells in Graves' hyperthyroidism and ophthalmopathy. In that study: The HTBI primer set served for first-round RT-PCR of the TCR CDR3.

The sequences come from peripheral blood mononuclear cells (PBMCs), collected at new diagnosis, from a patient treated with antithyroid drugs. This clonotype originated in a man aged 18 to 29 with Graves disease. V usage is TRBV6-2 or TRBV6-3 and J usage is TRBJ2-4; TRBD2 matches at 14 bases. CDR3 amino acids: CASRPLGLAGATRPAKNIQYF. CDR3 DNA: TGTGCCAGCAGGCCCCTGGGACTAGCGGGAGCGACCCGTCCCGCCAAAAACATTCAGTACTTC.